This T cell receptor (beta chain) was sequenced during a study of post-analysis software for immune sequencing data. This clonotype came up a few times. Its antigen is undetermined. The library was made from cDNA and included unique molecular identifiers. TCRdb redid the calling of the PCR reads with MiXCR, one entry per CDR3 protein. The data show some 370,000 distinct CDR3 sequences, roughly 35% seen once. Points from the study as a whole: The five TRBV segments detected at higher frequency in patients than in controls included TRBV5-6, TRBV5-1 and TRBV20-1.

The V gene lost 5 bases and the J gene lost 5 bases, with 18 bases spanning the gap. The germline CDR1 and CDR2 sequences are LNHNV and YYDKDF (reference sequence). The CDR3 is made up of 15 amino acids. The sequence derives from a girl under 18 with multiple sclerosis. The V and J genes are TRBV15 and TRBJ1-2, with D possibly TRBD1 on 5 matching bases. The sample consisted of blood. CDR3 sequence reads: CATSPYSGTSYGYTF. The CDR3 bases are TGTGCCACCAGCCCTTACTCCGGGACGTCGTATGGCTACACCTTC. The full variable domain, in which reference TRBV15 and TRBJ1-2 provide the parts outside the CDR3, is DAMVIQNPRYQVTQFGKPVTLSCSQTLNHNVMYWYQQKSSQAPKLLFHYYDKDFNNEADTPDNFQSRRPNTSFCFLDIRSPGLGDTAMYLCATSPYSGTSYGYTFGSGTRLTVV.